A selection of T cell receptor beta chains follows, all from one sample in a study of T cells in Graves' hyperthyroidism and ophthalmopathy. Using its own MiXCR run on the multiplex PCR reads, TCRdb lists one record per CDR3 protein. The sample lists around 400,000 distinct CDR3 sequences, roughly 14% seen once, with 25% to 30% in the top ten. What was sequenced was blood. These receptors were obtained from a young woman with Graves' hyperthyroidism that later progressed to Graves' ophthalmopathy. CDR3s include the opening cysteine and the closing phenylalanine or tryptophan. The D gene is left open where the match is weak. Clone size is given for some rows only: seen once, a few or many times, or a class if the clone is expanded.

TGTGCCACTGAATCAGGGAATGAGCAGTTCTTC CATESGNEQFF TRBJ2-1 few TRBV24-1 NA
TGTGCCGGCAAAGTCTCCGGCACAGATACGCAGTATTTT CAGKVSGTDTQYF TRBJ2-3 few TRBV6-1 NA
TGTGCCAGCAGCCCGAGGAGGGTCTACGAGCAGTACTTC CASSPRRVYEQYF TRBJ2-7 few TRBV7-9 NA
TGTGCCAGCAGTTTCGCCCCCTTTCTAGCGGGATGGAAGGCGATCAGGATTGGTCGAGAGACCCAGTACTTC CASSFAPFLAGWKAIRIGRETQYF TRBJ2-5 many TRBV12-3/TRBV12-4 TRBD2
TGTGCCAGCAGAGAAGGGACAGTAAACACCGGGGAGCTGTTTTTT CASREGTVNTGELFF TRBJ2-2 NA TRBV27 TRBD1
TGTGCCAGCAGTCGGGTTGGGCATAGCGGGAGGGGTTACAATGAGCAGTTCTTC CASSRVGHSGRGYNEQFF TRBJ2-1 many TRBV28 TRBD2
TGTGCCACCCAGGGATTTATCTACTCCTACGAGCAGTACTTC CATQGFIYSYEQYF TRBJ2-7 many TRBV6-1 NA
TGTGCCAGTAGTCTCCAGGGTCGGGGGGGCGACACTGAAGCTTTCTTT CASSLQGRGGDTEAFF TRBJ1-1 NA TRBV19 NA
TGCGCCAGCAGCCAAGATAGGGTTGGTGGCTACACCTTC CASSQDRVGGYTF TRBJ1-2 NA TRBV4-1 NA
TGCGCCAGCAGCTTGGCCCTGGGGAAACTAGCGGAGCGAACCGGGGAGCTGTTTTTT CASSLALGKLAERTGELFF TRBJ2-2 many TRBV5-1 TRBD2
TGTGCCTGGAGTTTCGGGGTTGCTGGGGCCAACGTCCTGACTTTC CAWSFGVAGANVLTF TRBJ2-6 few TRBV30 NA
TGTGCCTGGTCTCTGGGTGATGGGACAGGAGAGACCCAGTACTTC CAWSLGDGTGETQYF TRBJ2-5 once TRBV30 TRBD1
TGTGCCAGCAGTTTGGTGCAGGGGTGGCAGCCCCAGCATTTT CASSLVQGWQPQHF TRBJ1-5 NA TRBV27 NA
TGCAGTGCTGAGGGACTAGCGGGAGGGCCTAATGAGCAGTTCTTC CSAEGLAGGPNEQFF TRBJ2-1 once TRBV20-1 TRBD2
TGCGCCAGCAGCTTGGCCTCCCTCCGCGAGCAGTACTTC CASSLASLREQYF TRBJ2-7 NA TRBV5-1 NA
TGTGCCAGCAGCCAAGGGGGGGGGGGAAAGTCAACTGAAGCTTTCTTT CASSQGGGGKSTEAFF TRBJ1-1 few TRBV3-1 NA
TGTGCCATCAGTAGCCGCCCTCCCGCGACAGGGTTAGGCAATGAGCAGTTCTTC CAISSRPPATGLGNEQFF TRBJ2-1 few TRBV10-3 TRBD1
TGTGCCAGCAACCCCAGCGGAGGAGGAGAGGCCCAGTACTTC CASNPSGGGEAQYF TRBJ2-5 NA TRBV6-1 NA
TGTGCCAGCAGCTTAGTTCAGGGTGCCTACAATGAGCAGTTCTTC CASSLVQGAYNEQFF TRBJ2-1 few TRBV7-9 NA
TGTGCCAGCAGGTCTCTAGCAAGTACCTACAATGAGCAGTTCTTC CASRSLASTYNEQFF TRBJ2-1 many TRBV7-3 NA
TGCAGTGCTCGGACTGGACAGGGAAACTATGGCTACACCTTC CSARTGQGNYGYTF TRBJ1-2 NA TRBV20-1 TRBD1
TGTGCCAGCAGCGACAGGGTCGGGAACACTGAAGCTTTCTTT CASSDRVGNTEAFF TRBJ1-1 many TRBV7-8 TRBD1
TGTGCCAGCAGTTTTAAGGGGCGGCAGCCCCAGCATTTT CASSFKGRQPQHF TRBJ1-5 few TRBV28 NA
TGTGCCAGCAGTTTAGAGTCTAGCGGGAGCCCCTACAATGAGCAGTTCTTC CASSLESSGSPYNEQFF TRBJ2-1 NA TRBV12-3/TRBV12-4 TRBD2
TGTGCCAGCAGTGCCGTAGCGGGAGTCACAGATACGCAGTATTTT CASSAVAGVTDTQYF TRBJ2-3 many TRBV2 TRBD2
TGTGCCAGCACTCCTCGGACAGGTAGCTTTCGAGGCTACACCTTC CASTPRTGSFRGYTF TRBJ1-2 many TRBV12-3/TRBV12-4 TRBD1
TGTGCCAGCAGGCGGACAGGGTCCCACGAGCAGTACTTC CASRRTGSHEQYF TRBJ2-7 NA TRBV6-2/TRBV6-3 TRBD1
TGTGCCAGCAGCTTAACGCAACGCGATGAGCAGTTCTTC CASSLTQRDEQFF TRBJ2-1 once TRBV7-3 NA
TGCAGTGCTAGGGTGGACAGGGGATACAATGAGCAGTTCTTC CSARVDRGYNEQFF TRBJ2-1 few TRBV20-1 TRBD1
TGTGCCAGCCGGACTAGCGGGAGGCCAGAGACCCAGTACTTC CASRTSGRPETQYF TRBJ2-5 many TRBV27 TRBD2
TGTGCCAGCAGCTTAGCATGGGCTCCGAAGCGAGCCTACGAGCAGTACTTC CASSLAWAPKRAYEQYF TRBJ2-7 many TRBV7-2 NA
TGTGCCAGCAGCCCTCGGACTAGCGGCCAAGAAAGCTCCTACAATGAGCAGTTCTTC CASSPRTSGQESSYNEQFF TRBJ2-1 few TRBV5-6 TRBD2
TGTGCCAGTAGTATGGGGCCGTCCCTTTCAACCAACTATGGCTACACCTTC CASSMGPSLSTNYGYTF TRBJ1-2 NA TRBV19 NA
TGTGCCACCAGTGATTCCTCGGGGGGGGAGGGTGAGCAGTTCTTC CATSDSSGGEGEQFF TRBJ2-1 many TRBV24-1 TRBD2
TGTGCCAGCAGCCAACAGTACGAGCAGTACTTC CASSQQYEQYF TRBJ2-7 few TRBV3-1 NA
TGTGCCAGCAGTACAACTACCGCCTACGAGCAGTACTTC CASSTTTAYEQYF TRBJ2-7 many TRBV27 NA
TGTGCCAGCAGCCAAGATCGATTAGCTTTTGAGCAGTACTTC CASSQDRLAFEQYF TRBJ2-7 many TRBV3-1 NA
TGTGCCAGCAGTTTCTGGAGGGGAGAGGACTACGAGCAGTACTTC CASSFWRGEDYEQYF TRBJ2-7 many TRBV12-3/TRBV12-4 NA
TGTGCCAGCACCGGCAGGATACTCGGAGATACGCAGTATTTT CASTGRILGDTQYF TRBJ2-3 few TRBV6-1 NA
TGTGCCAGCAGTGTGGGGGGTACCACAGATACGCAGTATTTT CASSVGGTTDTQYF TRBJ2-3 once TRBV25-1 NA
TGTGCCAGGTTAGGGTGCAGAGGTGAAAAACTGTTTTTT CARLGCRGEKLFF TRBJ1-4 NA TRBV27 NA
TGTGCCAGCAGCCTCCTATCCCGAGACAAAAACACCGGGGAGCTGTTTTTT CASSLLSRDKNTGELFF TRBJ2-2 many TRBV6-1 NA
TGTGCCAGCAGTCCTCCCGGCGGAGTTTTCTCCTACAATGAGCAGTTCTTC CASSPPGGVFSYNEQFF TRBJ2-1 NA TRBV25-1 NA
TGTGCCAGCAGCGTAGGGGGACAGGGAGGGACTGAAGCTTTCTTT CASSVGGQGGTEAFF TRBJ1-1 many TRBV9 TRBD1
TGCAGTGCTGCCTCAGCAAAACCAAGGACCAATCAGCCCCAGCATTTT CSAASAKPRTNQPQHF TRBJ1-5 few TRBV20-1 NA
TGTGCCAGCAGTTTAGGGAGGACTCCTGTCACCTACAATGAGCAGTTCTTC CASSLGRTPVTYNEQFF TRBJ2-1 many TRBV12-3/TRBV12-4 NA
TGCGCCAGCAGCCCCGAGGTAGGGGTCGACATTCAGTACTTC CASSPEVGVDIQYF TRBJ2-4 many TRBV5-1 NA
TGTGCCAGCAGTCTTGGGGGGAGTTCACCCCTCCACTTT CASSLGGSSPLHF TRBJ1-6 many TRBV2 NA
TGTGCCAGCAGTAGGGGGGACACTGAAGCTTTCTTT CASSRGDTEAFF TRBJ1-1 many TRBV11-2 NA
TGTGCCAGCAGCCAAGATGAGGGAAGCAATCAGCCCCAGCATTTT CASSQDEGSNQPQHF TRBJ1-5 many TRBV4-2 NA
TGTGCCAGCAGCCAAGATAGGGGACATATAGCGGAACGGGAGCTGTTTTTT CASSQDRGHIAERELFF TRBJ2-2 many TRBV3-1 NA
TGTGCCAGCAGTGGATTTGGGTATAACACTGAAGCTTTCTTT CASSGFGYNTEAFF TRBJ1-1 many TRBV2 NA
TGTGCCAGCAGTTACTCTTTCGGCGGGAGGGCCTACAATGAGCAGTTCTTC CASSYSFGGRAYNEQFF TRBJ2-1 many TRBV6-6 TRBD2
TGTGCCAGCAGCCAAGATCGGGCGGGAGGTGGGTCCAATGAGCAGTTCTTC CASSQDRAGGGSNEQFF TRBJ2-1 many TRBV3-1 TRBD2
TGTGCCAGCAGCCCCGGACAGACCTCAACTAATGAAAAACTGTTTTTT CASSPGQTSTNEKLFF TRBJ1-4 NA TRBV4-2 NA